Following are 5 T cell receptor beta chains from one sample sequenced in a study of tumor-infiltrating lymphocytes in primary liver carcinoma. From unsorted bulk tissue weighing about 20-32 mg, DNA and RNA were co-extracted. From around 500 ng of total RNA, TCR beta-specific cDNA was reverse-transcribed using a constant-region primer. Three-round nested multiplex PCR performed with slightly modified ARM-PCR produced the TCR beta libraries. The first two PCR rounds used TRBV1-TRBV30 primers with a Cbeta primer, 10 cycles each. TCRdb used MiXCR to reprocess the multiplex PCR reads, holding one entry per CDR3 protein. The table has about 78,000 distinct CDR3 sequences, 65% to 75% seen once. Sequencing input: liver tumor tissue from sampling region 4. Subset meaning: tumor region T4, right-lateral pole. These receptors were obtained from a woman in her fifties or sixties with primary liver carcinoma and hepatitis B virus infection.

This clonotype was picked up many times. The rearrangement links TRBV6-1 to TRBJ1-1, with D perhaps TRBD1 (6 bases). Looked up from germline, CDR1 is MNHNS and CDR2 is SASEGT. The germline V and J ends were trimmed by 5 bases and 8 bases, with 15 bases remaining between them. The CDR3 has 13 residues. CDR3 nucleotide sequence: TGTGCCAGCAGTCTTCAGGGGCGCCTCGAAGCTTTCTTT. Amino acids: CASSLQGRLEAFF.

The V gene is TRBV6-5, the J gene TRBJ2-5; D uncertain. This CDR3 has 13 amino acids. The V end was cut by 8 bases, the J end by 5 bases, with 15 bases between. CDR1 and CDR2 from the germline V gene are MNHEY and SVGAGI. Written as DNA, the CDR3 is TGTGCCAGCGGCATCACGGTGGGGGAGACCCAGTACTTC. Protein: CASGITVGETQYF.

This clonotype was observed at least ten times. The chain has TRBV7-9 and TRBJ2-3; no reliable D call. Germline loops: CDR1 SEHNR, CDR2 FQNEAQ (reference sequence). The CDR3 consists of 16 residues. The ends were cut back, 1 base at V and 2 bases at J, with 13 bases in the middle. The CDR3 DNA is TGTGCCAGCAGCTTAGTGCTGGGCAGAGTCACAGATACGCAGTATTTT. It specifies CASSLVLGRVTDTQYF. Supplemented by reference TRBV7-9 and TRBJ2-3, the full variable domain reads DTGVSQNPRHKITKRGQNVTFRCDPISEHNRLYWYRQTLGQGPEFLTYFQNEAQLEKSRLLSDRFSAERPKGSFSTLEIQRTEQGDSAMYLCASSLVLGRVTDTQYFGPGTRLTVL.

The J gene is TRBJ1-4, the V gene TRBV19, with 7 bases matching TRBD1. Looked up from germline, CDR1 is LNHDA and CDR2 is SQIVND (reference sequence). Germline trimming cut 6 bases from V and 8 bases from J; bases unmatched to any gene: 9. This CDR3 has 14 amino acids. The CDR3 protein is CASSPGGLYEKLFF. In nucleotides, the CDR3 is TGTGCCAGTAGCCCAGGGGGATTGTACGAAAAACTGTTTTTT.

This clonotype appeared a few times. A much larger clone differs by one base, so this may be a read error. As DNA, the CDR3 is TGTGCCAGCAACACCTTAGATGAGGGTCCAATTCAGTACTTC. This codes for CASNTLDEGPIQYF. The chain employs TRBV7-9 and TRBJ2-4; D might be TRBD2 (5 bases). The V gene's germline CDR1 is SEHNR and CDR2 FQNEAQ (reference sequence). This CDR3 has 14 residues. V lost 7 bases, J lost 10 bases, and 20 bases lay in between.